The 21 T cell receptor beta chains below come from one sample, sequenced in a study of beta chain features in type 1 diabetes. Study-level findings and limits: For Type 1 diabetes patients, all four CD4+ subsets carried TCRB CDR3s that were moderately but significantly shorter.

These receptors' targets are unknown. As every portion of the isolated RNA was reverse transcribed, the sequencing read expressed TCRB transcripts. Libraries were prepared by immunoSEQ multiplex PCR; TCRdb keeps only in-frame clonotypes and omits some of them. The table records over 150,000 clones, 9% to 12% of them present only once. Sample: central memory CD4+ T cells from blood. The receptors originated from a young man with type 1 diabetes.

This clone was seen a handful of times. The chain employs TRBV5-1 and TRBJ2-2; weak D call: TRBD2 (6 bases). The V end lost 4 bases, the J end lost 4 bases, and 14 bases lay between the germline ends. Germline V lookup: CDR1 SGHRS, CDR2 YFSETQ. This CDR3 contains 15 residues. This CDR3 is CASSAGPLSTGELFF. As DNA, the CDR3 is TGCGCCAGCAGCGCGGGACCCCTCTCCACCGGGGAGCTGTTTTTT.

The rearrangement links TRBV7-9 to TRBJ1-2; no firm D call. The CDR3 runs to 14 residues. Trimming pared 5 bases from V and 4 bases from J, leaving 14 bases between. CDR1 and CDR2 (germline): SEHNR, FQNEAQ (reference sequence). CDR3 bases: TGTGCCAGCAGCCCTACATCAGGATTCTATGGCTACACCTTC. Protein product: CASSPTSGFYGYTF.

The chain couples TRBV18 to TRBJ2-2, with D possibly being TRBD2 (5 bases). CDR1 KGHSH and CDR2 LQKENI come from the germline V gene. The CDR3 has 13 residues. V shed 2 bases and J shed 5 bases, with 6 bases lying between them. CDR3 protein: CASSPSGTGELFF. Written as DNA, the CDR3 is TGTGCCAGCTCACCATCGGGGACCGGGGAGCTGTTTTTT.

The V and J genes are TRBV6-4 and TRBJ2-3; tentatively, D is TRBD2 (5 bases). Trimming shortened V by 2 bases and J by 8 bases, and 17 bases separated the two germline ends. CDR1 and CDR2 from the germline V gene are MRHNA and SNTAGT. This CDR3 comprises 15 residues. The CDR3 loop is CASSDGLGVEATQYF. CDR3 DNA sequence: TGTGCCAGCAGTGACGGGCTAGGCGTGGAGGCTACGCAGTATTTT.

This clone appeared a few times. V and J are TRBV7-2 and TRBJ2-6; D perhaps matches TRBD1 (6 bases). The CDR3 consists of 17 residues. V shed 5 bases and J shed 0 bases, with 14 bases lying between them. Germline values: CDR1 SGHTA, CDR2 FQGNSA. The CDR3 spells CASSRGQIDSGANVLTF. The DNA for the CDR3 is TGTGCCAGCAGCCGTGGACAGATAGACTCTGGGGCCAACGTCCTGACTTTC.

This clone was seen a handful of times. The chain is built from TRBV15 and TRBJ2-2; TRBD2 matches at 7 bases. The germline CDR1 and CDR2 sequences are LNHNV and YYDKDF (reference sequence). This CDR3 is 14 amino acids long. Trimming at V came to 1 base and at J to 14 bases, leaving 10 bases not matched to a gene. CDR3: CATSRGGLAEDLFF. CDR3 in DNA: TGTGCCACCAGCAGAGGCGGCCTAGCGGAGGACCTGTTTTTT.

The V call is TRBV18, the J call TRBJ2-5; tentatively, D is TRBD2 (6 bases). The CDR3 runs 14 residues. V shed 4 bases and J shed 5 bases, with 14 bases lying between them. The V gene's germline CDR1 is KGHSH and CDR2 LQKENI. The CDR3 loop is CASSRVRREETQYF. CDR3 bases: TGTGCCAGCTCACGGGTCCGGAGGGAGGAGACCCAGTACTTC. Using reference TRBV18 and TRBJ2-5 for the parts outside the CDR3, the full variable domain is NAGVMQNPRHLVRRRGQEARLRCSPMKGHSHVYWYRQLPEEGLKFMVYLQKENIIDESGMPKERFSAEFPKEGPSILRIQQVVRGDSAAYFCASSRVRREETQYFGPGTRLLVL.

This clone was recorded a few times. This rearrangement joins TRBV2 to TRBJ2-1; 10 bases fit TRBD2. J gave up 9 bases and V 7 bases, and 9 bases lay outside the gene matches. There are 14 residues in the CDR3. Germline lookup yields CDR1 SNHLY and CDR2 FYNNEI. The CDR3 is CASKLAGERGEQFF. As DNA, the CDR3 is TGTGCCAGCAAGCTAGCGGGAGAGAGGGGTGAGCAGTTCTTC.

This rearrangement joins TRBV28 to TRBJ1-1; D possibly corresponds to TRBD1 (6 bases). In germline, CDR1 is MDHEN, CDR2 SYDVKM. The CDR3 contains 15 residues. V was shortened by 1 base and J by 4 bases, with 13 bases between the two germline ends. The CDR3 protein is CASSLYLGATTEAFF. The CDR3 DNA follows: TGTGCCAGCAGTTTATATCTGGGGGCCACCACTGAAGCTTTCTTT.

The V call is TRBV4-3, the J call TRBJ2-5; 8 bases line up with TRBD1. The CDR3 runs to 16 residues. Germline V CDR1 and CDR2: LGHNA, YSLEER. The J segment lost 4 bases and the V segment lost 0 bases, leaving 7 bases of the junction unmatched. In DNA form, the CDR3 reads TGCGCCAGCAGCCAAGATTGGCAGGGGGCTGGAGAGACCCAGTACTTC. Amino acid sequence: CASSQDWQGAGETQYF.

This clone was picked up a small number of times. The CDR3 nucleotides are TGTGCCAGCAGCCCCGGGACAGGGGACACTGAAGCTTTCTTT. Its protein is CASSPGTGDTEAFF. The genes are TRBV7-9 and TRBJ1-1, with 10 bases aligning to TRBD1. The CDR3 has 14 amino acids. The J segment lost 3 bases and the V segment lost 5 bases, leaving 3 bases of the junction unmatched. Per germline, CDR1 SEHNR and CDR2 FQNEAQ (reference sequence). The entire variable domain, with the rest obtained from reference TRBV7-9 and TRBJ1-1, is as follows: DTGVSQNPRHKITKRGQNVTFRCDPISEHNRLYWYRQTLGQGPEFLTYFQNEAQLEKSRLLSDRFSAERPKGSFSTLEIQRTEQGDSAMYLCASSPGTGDTEAFFGQGTRLTVV.

This clone was seen a few times. The chain combines TRBV27 with TRBJ2-1; 9 bases fit TRBD2. Germline-derived CDR1 and CDR2 are MNHEY and SMNVEV (reference sequence). The CDR3 extends over 15 amino acids. V dropped 3 bases and J dropped 1; count of bases not matched to a gene: 1. CDR3 coding DNA: TGTGCCAGCAGTTTCCTAGCGGGGTCCTACAATGAGCAGTTCTTC. Translated: CASSFLAGSYNEQFF.

This clone was seen a handful of times. The rearrangement uses TRBV11-1 and TRBJ2-1, with 9 bases identical to TRBD2. Germline V lookup: CDR1 SGHAT, CDR2 FQDESV (reference sequence). V gave up 5 bases and J gave up 8 bases; unmatched junction bases: 13. The CDR3 length is 16 residues. The CDR3 DNA reads TGTGCCAGCAGCCCCACGAGAGCGGGAGGAGTCTATGAGCAGTTCTTC. This sequence encodes CASSPTRAGGVYEQFF.

This clone was recorded a few times. The V gene is TRBV9, the J gene TRBJ1-1; TRBD1 is a possible D gene (5 bases). The germline V and J ends were trimmed by 4 bases and 0 bases, with 10 bases remaining between them. The CDR3 is 14 residues long. CDR1 and CDR2 (germline): SGDLS, YYNGEE. CDR3 region: CASSPRVVNTEAFF. The CDR3 coding sequence is TGTGCCAGCAGCCCCAGGGTGGTGAACACTGAAGCTTTCTTT.

Concerning this clone: Other DNA sequences in the same sample also yield this CDR3. The chain links TRBV7-9 to TRBJ2-1; no firm D call. The germline V and J ends were trimmed by 6 bases and 4 bases, with 4 bases remaining between them. The germline V gene has CDR1 SEHNR and CDR2 FQNEAQ (reference sequence). The CDR3 totals 11 residues. The CDR3: CASSPYNEQFF. The CDR3 nucleotides read TGTGCCAGCAGTCCGTACAATGAGCAGTTCTTC.

This clone was detected a few times. V gene TRBV18 combines with J gene TRBJ1-2; TRBD1 matches at 7 bases. Germline V gene data show CDR1 as KGHSH and CDR2 as LQKENI. The CDR3 length is 13 residues. The V gene end was trimmed by 3 bases and the J gene end by 6 bases; junction bases not matched to a gene: 4. The CDR3 is CASSPTGTDGYTF. Written as DNA, the CDR3 is TGTGCCAGCTCACCCACAGGGACAGATGGCTACACCTTC.

The table lists this clone with a few counts. This chain links TRBV7-9 with TRBJ1-2; D is uncertain. Germline V gives CDR1 SEHNR, CDR2 FQNEAQ (reference sequence). The CDR3 covers 14 residues. V was pared by 5 bases and J by 3 bases, with 13 bases between. The CDR3 region is CASSPGKEDYGYTF. The DNA of the CDR3 is TGTGCCAGCAGCCCCGGGAAGGAGGACTATGGCTACACCTTC.

This clone was counted between two and nine times. This sequence joins TRBV6-1 and TRBJ2-3, with D possibly TRBD1 on 6 matching bases. Trimming pared 4 bases from V and 7 bases from J, leaving 9 bases between. The length of the CDR3 is 12 residues. Germline V gives CDR1 MNHNS, CDR2 SASEGT. The CDR3 here is CASSAGAHTQYF. CDR3 DNA: TGTGCCAGCAGTGCAGGGGCACATACGCAGTATTTT.

The chain carries TRBV5-1 and TRBJ2-5; TRBD2 aligns across 8 bases. Germline loops: CDR1 SGHRS, CDR2 YFSETQ. The CDR3 covers 13 residues. J lost 5 bases, V lost 4 bases, and 4 bases had no gene match. The CDR3 protein is CASSGGTRETQYF. In nucleotides, the CDR3 is TGCGCCAGCAGCGGCGGGACTAGGGAGACCCAGTACTTC.

V and J are TRBV9 and TRBJ2-5; 8 nucleotides agree with TRBD2. The V gene end was trimmed by 3 bases and the J gene end by 1 base; junction bases not matched to a gene: 8. The length of the CDR3 is 16 residues. Germline CDR1 SGDLS, CDR2 YYNGEE. The CDR3 region has the DNA TGTGCCAGCAGCGCCCTCCGGGGGGGCCCCCAAGAGACCCAGTACTTC. Translating gives CASSALRGGPQETQYF.

This chain uses TRBV7-3 with TRBJ1-1; maybe TRBD1 (5 bases). The CDR3 consists of 13 residues. Germline V gene lookup returns CDR1 SGHTA and CDR2 FQGTGA. V lost 5 bases to trimming and J lost 5 bases, with 12 bases between them. CDR3 sequence reads: CASSSGRGTEAFF. The CDR3 nucleotides read TGTGCCAGCAGCAGCGGGAGGGGTACTGAAGCTTTCTTT.